One sample yielded the 20 T cell receptor beta chains listed below, sequenced in a study of T cells after yellow fever vaccination. TCRdb processed the 5' RACE reads anew with MiXCR; each CDR3 protein has one entry. In the table there are around 29,000 distinct CDR3 sequences, roughly 5.9% of which are singletons. Sequenced material: PBMCs, either bulk or a sorted T-cell subset (CD4+, CD8+, memory, or dextramer-sorted; not recorded which), taken on the day of the yellow fever booster vaccination. The receptors were sampled from a man aged 25 to 40 who received the YFV17D yellow fever vaccine.

There are many counts of this clonotype. The chain employs TRBV18 and TRBJ2-5; 12 positions match TRBD2. This CDR3 contains 18 residues. Germline trimming cut 1 base from V and 2 bases from J; bases unmatched to any gene: 8. Germline V gene lookup returns CDR1 KGHSH and CDR2 LQKENI. The CDR3 sequence is CASSPRTSGAEIQETQYF. The CDR3 region has the DNA TGTGCCAGCTCACCACGGACTAGCGGGGCCGAAATTCAAGAGACCCAGTACTTC.

This clonotype has a count of ten or more. V is TRBV5-5 and J is TRBJ2-1, with D hard to call. The CDR3 spans 17 residues. Germline CDR1 and CDR2: SGHKS and YYEKEE (reference sequence). V lost 2 bases and J lost 8, with 23 bases in between. CDR3 in amino acids: CASSLRAWPSPGDEQFF. The CDR3 DNA reads TGTGCCAGCAGCTTACGGGCATGGCCATCCCCGGGCGATGAGCAGTTCTTC.

Many counts were recorded for this clonotype. The gene calls are TRBV20-1 and TRBJ1-5; D is unclear. The V end was cut by 3 bases, the J end by 0 bases, with 9 bases between. The germline gives CDR1 DFQATT, CDR2 SNEGSKA (reference sequence). This CDR3 spans 14 amino acids. The DNA for the CDR3 is TGCAGTGCTAGTGCCGGTTATAGCAATCAGCCCCAGCATTTT. Amino acids: CSASAGYSNQPQHF.

This clonotype was seen a handful of times. This chain connects TRBV7-8 to TRBJ2-7, with D uncertain. Germline V lookup: CDR1 SGHVS, CDR2 FQNEAQ. The V end lost 7 bases, the J end lost 3 bases, and 19 bases lay between the germline ends. The CDR3 consists of 15 residues. DNA of the CDR3: TGTGCCAGCACTCCCGGTTTTAGCAGACACTACGAGCAGTACTTC. This codes for CASTPGFSRHYEQYF.

The sample holds many counts of this clonotype. The chain couples TRBV6-5 to TRBJ1-1; D unclear. The CDR3 has 14 residues. V lost 6 bases to trimming and J lost 2 bases, with 13 bases between them. The germline V gene has CDR1 MNHEY and CDR2 SVGAGI. The CDR3 DNA is TGTGCCAGCAGGCGCCCGGAAGGAAACACTGAAGCTTTCTTT. Its translation is CASRRPEGNTEAFF.

This clonotype was seen repeatedly, ten times or more. The gene calls are TRBV7-9 and TRBJ2-1; possibly TRBD1 for D (6 bases). V was shortened by 5 bases and J by 10 bases, with 12 bases between the two germline ends. The CDR3 has 12 residues. Germline loops: CDR1 SEHNR, CDR2 FQNEAQ (reference sequence). This chain's CDR3 is CASSKQGWEQFF. The CDR3 DNA follows: TGTGCCAGCAGCAAACAGGGATGGGAGCAGTTCTTC.

This clonotype occurred many times. The chain is built from TRBV16 and TRBJ1-4, with a weak D call TRBD1 (5 bases). CDR1 and CDR2 from the germline V gene are KGHSY and FQNENV. This CDR3 has 11 residues. V lost 3 bases, J lost 11 bases, and 7 bases lay in between. The CDR3: CASSQGEKLFF. The CDR3 DNA follows: TGTGCCAGCAGCCAGGGGGAGAAACTGTTTTTT.

This clonotype was counted at least ten times. This chain uses TRBV25-1 with TRBJ2-3, with 10 bases fitting TRBD2. CDR3 size: 16 residues. Per germline, CDR1 MGHDK and CDR2 SYGVNS. Germline trimming cut 1 base from V and 5 bases from J; bases unmatched to any gene: 6. The CDR3 DNA is TGTGCCAGCAGTGAATCCGAGCGGGAGGGCCTAGATACGCAGTATTTT. Its protein is CASSESEREGLDTQYF.

This rearrangement joins TRBV24-1 to TRBJ2-5; the D gene is possibly TRBD2 (5 bases). This CDR3 is built from 11 residues. Trimming took 9 bases from V and 5 from J, leaving 9 bases between them. Looked up from germline, CDR1 is KGHDR and CDR2 is SFDVKD. The CDR3 nucleotides are TGTGCCACCGGGAGAGGGGAGACCCAGTACTTC. This encodes CATGRGETQYF.

The chain couples TRBV7-2 to TRBJ2-2; no clear D gene. This CDR3 is built from 15 residues. The germline CDR1 and CDR2 sequences are SGHTA and FQGNSA. Between the trimmed V and J ends, which lost 0 bases and 0 bases, there was a span of 5 bases. The CDR3 nucleotides read TGTGCCAGCAGCTTAGCTACGACGAACACCGGGGAGCTGTTTTTT. Amino acids: CASSLATTNTGELFF.

This clonotype occurred many times. The chain couples TRBV18 to TRBJ1-4; a possible D gene is TRBD1 (5 bases). Trimming cost V 3 bases and J 3 bases, with 11 bases left between them. This CDR3 spans 15 amino acids. Germline CDR1 is KGHSH and CDR2 is LQKENI. CDR3 sequence (DNA): TGTGCCAGCTCACCGCAGGGTTATGCTAATGAAAAACTGTTTTTT. Translating gives CASSPQGYANEKLFF.

The rearrangement joins TRBV20-1 to TRBJ2-5, with 9 nucleotides matching TRBD2. Unmatched junction bases numbered 7, after V lost 6 bases and J lost 2 bases. The CDR3 runs to 14 residues. Germline values: CDR1 DFQATT, CDR2 SNEGSKA (reference sequence). The CDR3 DNA follows: TGCAGTGCCGAGAAAGCGGGAGGACAAGAGACCCAGTACTTC. This encodes CSAEKAGGQETQYF.

This clonotype came up many times. V and J are TRBV7-2 and TRBJ2-2, with 12 bases aligning to TRBD2. The trim removed 4 bases at V and 7 bases at J, leaving 10 bases unmatched. Per the germline V gene, CDR1 is SGHTA and CDR2 is FQGNSA. CDR3 length: 17 amino acids. CDR3: CASSSARLAGVDGELFF. In DNA form, the CDR3 reads TGTGCCAGCAGCTCGGCTAGACTAGCGGGAGTGGACGGGGAGCTGTTTTTT.

V gene TRBV28 combines with J gene TRBJ2-6; D uncertain. Deletions cut 2 bases from V and 0 bases from J, with 2 bases between. Germline lookup yields CDR1 MDHEN and CDR2 SYDVKM. The CDR3 has 14 residues. In nucleotides, the CDR3 is TGTGCCAGCAGTTTACTCTCTGGGGCCAACGTCCTGACTTTC. It is translated as CASSLLSGANVLTF.

This clonotype turned up a few times. This chain links TRBV11-2 with TRBJ2-6; 12 bases agree with TRBD1. V lost 4 bases and J lost 3; bases outside the gene matches: 10. Germline values: CDR1 SGHAT, CDR2 FQNNGV. The CDR3 consists of 19 residues. CDR3 coding DNA: TGTGCCAGCAGCTCACCGACCGGGACAGGGGGCTTTGGGGCCAACGTCCTGACTTTC. Amino acid sequence: CASSSPTGTGGFGANVLTF.

This clonotype was observed at least ten times. The V call is TRBV6-5, the J call TRBJ2-1; 11 bases match TRBD1. The CDR3 has 12 amino acids. Germline CDR1 reads MNHEY; CDR2 reads SVGAGI. V lost 5 bases and J lost 12; bases outside the gene matches: 3. CDR3 region: CASSQGQGVQFF. The CDR3 DNA is TGTGCCAGCAGTCAGGGACAGGGGGTGCAGTTCTTC.

This clonotype was detected only a few times. This chain uses TRBV20-1 with TRBJ2-1, with D unclear. CDR3 length: 13 amino acids. Germline V CDR1 and CDR2: DFQATT, SNEGSKA (reference sequence). The V end lost 6 bases, the J end lost 8 bases, and 17 bases lay between the germline ends. Here the CDR3 DNA reads TGCAGTGCCCTCCCGGGCGGTGGGGATGAGCAGTTCTTC. Translating it yields CSALPGGGDEQFF.

CDR3 protein: CPPQASSHPDYEQFF. The DNA for the CDR3 is TGTCCTCCTCAGGCTAGTTCGCACCCGGACTATGAGCAGTTCTTC. V usage is TRBV27 and J usage is TRBJ2-1; D is perhaps TRBD2 (5 bases). CDR3 size: 15 residues. In germline, CDR1 is MNHEY, CDR2 SMNVEV (reference sequence).

The V gene is TRBV30, the J gene TRBJ1-2, with D possibly TRBD1 on 5 matching bases. In germline, CDR1 is GTSNPN, CDR2 SVGIG (reference sequence). Trimming cost V 2 bases and J 7 bases, with 20 bases left between them. This CDR3 contains 15 residues. As DNA, the CDR3 is TGTGCCTGGAGTCCCTCGACCAGGGATCCGCGTGGCTACACCTTC. Translation: CAWSPSTRDPRGYTF.

The chain carries TRBV7-9 and TRBJ1-2, with 8 bases identical to TRBD1. Trimming removed 3 bases from V and 7 bases from J; junction bases left unmatched: 1. The CDR3 loop spans 12 amino acids. Looked up from germline, CDR1 is SEHNR and CDR2 is FQNEAQ (reference sequence). The CDR3 coding sequence is TGTGCCAGCAGCTTGGACAGGGTTGGCTACACCTTC. This codes for CASSLDRVGYTF.